Listed below are T cell receptor beta chains from one sample, sequenced in a study of T cell responses to AZD1222 COVID-19 vaccine. TCRdb keeps only in-frame clones here, not all; method: immunoSEQ multiplex PCR. The sample lists more than 100,000 clones, 75% to 90% occurring once. The starting material was peripheral blood, obtained on day 0 of AZD1222 vaccination. The receptor source for this set is an adult in good health. Both conserved end residues are part of each CDR3. The D gene is left open where the match is weak. The size of a clone is reported for some rows only, either as once, few or many, or as a class for expanded clones.

TRBV10-1	TRBD1	once	TRBJ2-6	20	CASSESIWDRGLSGANVLTF	TGCGCCAGCAGTGAGTCGATCTGGGACAGGGGGCTATCTGGGGCCAACGTCCTGACTTTC
TRBV19	TRBD1	-	TRBJ1-5	15	CASSRTGVGNQPQHF	TGTGCCAGTAGTCGGACAGGGGTGGGCAATCAGCCCCAGCATTTT
TRBV11-3	TRBD2	-	TRBJ2-1	13	CASSPGGYKEQFF	TGTGCCAGCAGCCCCGGGGGGTATAAGGAGCAGTTCTTC
TRBV7-8	TRBD1	few	TRBJ2-7	13	CASGAGTAYEQYF	TGTGCCAGCGGGGCCGGGACAGCCTACGAGCAGTACTTC
TRBV30	-	-	TRBJ1-1	14	CAWSVRGGPREAFF	TGTGCCTGGAGTGTTAGGGGGGGACCGCGGGAAGCTTTCTTT
TRBV12-3/TRBV12-4	-	-	TRBJ2-7	13	CASRGDASYEQYF	TGTGCCAGCAGGGGGGACGCTTCCTACGAGCAGTACTTC
TRBV7-9	-	-	TRBJ2-2	17	CASRTKVRGEDTGELFF	TGTGCCAGCAGAACTAAAGTTAGGGGCGAGGACACCGGGGAGCTGTTTTTT
TRBV12-3/TRBV12-4	-	-	TRBJ1-1	13	CASSPGGTTEAFF	TGTGCCAGCAGCCCCGGGGGAACCACTGAAGCTTTCTTT
TRBV28	TRBD1	once	TRBJ1-2	17	CASSLYGQGAKVSGYTF	TGTGCCAGCAGTTTATATGGGCAGGGGGCGAAGGTCTCTGGCTACACCTTC
TRBV28	-	-	TRBJ2-1	15	CASSRAPSSYNEQFF	TGTGCCAGCAGTCGAGCCCCCTCAAGCTACAATGAGCAGTTCTTC
TRBV7-3	TRBD1	few	TRBJ1-1	13	CASSLPGQGRAFF	TGTGCCAGCAGCTTACCGGGACAGGGAAGGGCTTTCTTT
TRBV6-5	-	-	TRBJ1-4	13	CASRDGSNEKLFF	TGTGCCAGCAGGGACGGATCAAATGAAAAACTGTTTTTT
TRBV3-1/TRBV3-2	-	-	TRBJ1-6	18	CASSQEIVGTTSNSPLHF	TGTGCCAGCAGCCAAGAGATCGTTGGGACAACCTCCAATTCACCCCTCCACTTT
TRBV5-1	-	-	TRBJ2-6	15	CASSLVVSGANVLTF	TGCGCCAGCAGCTTGGTAGTCTCTGGGGCCAACGTCCTGACTTTC
TRBV6-1	-	few	TRBJ1-5	15	CASSEDIGLNQPQHF	TGTGCCAGCAGCGAAGATATAGGCCTCAATCAGCCCCAGCATTTT
TRBV30	TRBD2	-	TRBJ2-3	14	CAWAGDPSTDTQYF	TGTGCCTGGGCGGGGGACCCTAGCACAGATACGCAGTATTTT
TRBV30	-	-	TRBJ1-5	15	CAWRAGETSNQPQHF	TGTGCCTGGAGGGCGGGGGAGACGAGCAATCAGCCCCAGCATTTT
TRBV3-1/TRBV3-2	-	-	TRBJ2-6	15	CASSQGSSGANVLTF	TGTGCCAGCAGCCAGGGGAGCTCTGGGGCCAACGTCCTGACTTTC